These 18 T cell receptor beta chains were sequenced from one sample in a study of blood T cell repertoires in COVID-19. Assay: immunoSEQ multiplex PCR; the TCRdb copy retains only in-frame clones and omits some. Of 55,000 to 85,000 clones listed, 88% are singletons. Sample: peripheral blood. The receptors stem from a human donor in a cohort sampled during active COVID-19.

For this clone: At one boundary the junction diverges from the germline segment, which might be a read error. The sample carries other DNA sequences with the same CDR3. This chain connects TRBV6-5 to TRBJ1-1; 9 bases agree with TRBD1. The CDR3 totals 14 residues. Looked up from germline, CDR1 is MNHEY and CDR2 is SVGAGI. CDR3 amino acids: CASTLGQGNTEAFF. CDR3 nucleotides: TGTGCCAGCACCTTAGGACAGGGGAACACTGAAGCTTTCTTC.

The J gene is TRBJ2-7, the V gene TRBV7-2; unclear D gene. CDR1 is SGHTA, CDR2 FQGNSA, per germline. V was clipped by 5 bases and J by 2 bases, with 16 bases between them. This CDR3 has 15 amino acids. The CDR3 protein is CASSPSSAVTYEQYF. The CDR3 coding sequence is TGTGCCAGCAGCCCCTCCTCCGCAGTAACCTACGAGCAGTACTTC.

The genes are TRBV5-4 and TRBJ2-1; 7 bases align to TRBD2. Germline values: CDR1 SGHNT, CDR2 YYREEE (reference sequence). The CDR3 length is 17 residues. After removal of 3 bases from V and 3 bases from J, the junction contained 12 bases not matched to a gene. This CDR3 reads CASSSRPAGVVYNEQFF. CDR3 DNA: TGTGCCAGCAGCTCGCGGCCTGCGGGGGTCGTCTACAATGAGCAGTTCTTC.

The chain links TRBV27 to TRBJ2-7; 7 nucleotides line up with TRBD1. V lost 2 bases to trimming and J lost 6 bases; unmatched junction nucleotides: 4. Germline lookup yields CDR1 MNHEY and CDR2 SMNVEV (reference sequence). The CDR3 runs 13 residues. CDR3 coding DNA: TGTGCCAGCAGTTTACCACAGGGGTCCGAGCAGTACTTC. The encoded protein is CASSLPQGSEQYF.

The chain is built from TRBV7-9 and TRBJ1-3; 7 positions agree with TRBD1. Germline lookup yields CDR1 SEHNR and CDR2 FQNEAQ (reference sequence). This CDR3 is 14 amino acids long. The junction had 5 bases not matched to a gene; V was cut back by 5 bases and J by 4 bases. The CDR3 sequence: CASSPDREGNTIYF. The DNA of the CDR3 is TGTGCCAGCAGCCCCGACAGGGAAGGAAACACCATATATTTT.

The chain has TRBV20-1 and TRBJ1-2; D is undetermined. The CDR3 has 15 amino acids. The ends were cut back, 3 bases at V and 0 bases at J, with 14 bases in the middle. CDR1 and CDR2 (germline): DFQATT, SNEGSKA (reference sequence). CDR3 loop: CSASGKWAANYGYTF. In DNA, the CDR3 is TGCAGTGCTAGTGGCAAGTGGGCAGCTAACTATGGCTACACCTTC.

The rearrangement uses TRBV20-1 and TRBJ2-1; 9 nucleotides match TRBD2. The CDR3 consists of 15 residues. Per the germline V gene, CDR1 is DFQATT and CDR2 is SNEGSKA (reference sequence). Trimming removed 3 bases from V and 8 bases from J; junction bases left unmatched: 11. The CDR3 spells CSASKETSGADEQFF. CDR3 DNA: TGCAGTGCTAGTAAGGAGACTAGCGGAGCTGATGAGCAGTTCTTC.

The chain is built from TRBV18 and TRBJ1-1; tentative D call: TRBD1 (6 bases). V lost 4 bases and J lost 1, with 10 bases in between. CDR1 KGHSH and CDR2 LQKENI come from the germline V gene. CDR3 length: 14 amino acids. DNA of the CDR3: TGTGCCAGCTCACAGGACAGACAGAACACTGAAGCTTTCTTT. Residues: CASSQDRQNTEAFF.

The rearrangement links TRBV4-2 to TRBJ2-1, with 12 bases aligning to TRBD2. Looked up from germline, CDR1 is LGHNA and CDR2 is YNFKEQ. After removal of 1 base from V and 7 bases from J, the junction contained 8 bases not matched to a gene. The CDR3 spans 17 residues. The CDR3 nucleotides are TGTGCCAGCAGCCAAGGCCCTAGCGGGGGGGCGAAGAATGAGCAGTTCTTC. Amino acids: CASSQGPSGGAKNEQFF.

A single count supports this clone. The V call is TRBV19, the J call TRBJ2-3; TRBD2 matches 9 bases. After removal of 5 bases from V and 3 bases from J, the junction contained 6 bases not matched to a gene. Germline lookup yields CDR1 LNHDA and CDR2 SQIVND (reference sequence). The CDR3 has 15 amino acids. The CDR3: CASSPLAGLTDTQYF. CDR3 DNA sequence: TGTGCCAGTAGTCCTCTAGCGGGATTAACAGATACGCAGTATTTT. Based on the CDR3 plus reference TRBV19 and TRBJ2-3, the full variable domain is DGGITQSPKYLFRKEGQNVTLSCEQNLNHDAMYWYRQDPGQGLRLIYYSQIVNDFQKGDIAEGYSVSREKKESFPLTVTSAQKNPTAFYLCASSPLAGLTDTQYFGPGTRLTVL.

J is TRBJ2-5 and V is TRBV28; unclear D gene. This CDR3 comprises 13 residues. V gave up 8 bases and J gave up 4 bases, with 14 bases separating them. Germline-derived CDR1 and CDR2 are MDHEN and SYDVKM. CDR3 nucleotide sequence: TGTGCCAGCCCCCCGAGGCCTCGAGAGACCCAGTACTTC. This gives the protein CASPPRPRETQYF.

In DNA, the CDR3 is TGTGCCAGCAGCTTTCGGGAGGGGTCGGGTGGCTACACCTTC. As protein: CASSFREGSGGYTF. V usage is TRBV11-2 and J usage is TRBJ1-2; D possibly corresponds to TRBD1 (5 bases). The CDR3 loop spans 14 amino acids. Looked up from germline, CDR1 is SGHAT and CDR2 is FQNNGV. Trimming removed 3 bases from V and 7 bases from J, with 15 bases in between.

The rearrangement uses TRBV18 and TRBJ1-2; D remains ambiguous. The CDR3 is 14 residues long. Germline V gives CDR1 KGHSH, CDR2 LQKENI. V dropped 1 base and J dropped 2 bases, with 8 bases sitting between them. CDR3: CASSPREVNYGYTF. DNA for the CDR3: TGTGCCAGCTCACCACGAGAGGTGAACTATGGCTACACCTTC. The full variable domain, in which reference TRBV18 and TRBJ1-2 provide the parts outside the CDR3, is NAGVMQNPRHLVRRRGQEARLRCSPMKGHSHVYWYRQLPEEGLKFMVYLQKENIIDESGMPKERFSAEFPKEGPSILRIQQVVRGDSAAYFCASSPREVNYGYTFGSGTRLTVV.

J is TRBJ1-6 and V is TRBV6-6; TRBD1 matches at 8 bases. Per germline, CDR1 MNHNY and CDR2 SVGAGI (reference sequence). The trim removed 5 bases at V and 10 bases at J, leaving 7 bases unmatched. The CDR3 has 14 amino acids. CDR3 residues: CASSRTGTKSPLHF. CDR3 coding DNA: TGTGCCAGCAGTAGGACAGGGACTAAATCACCCCTCCACTTT.

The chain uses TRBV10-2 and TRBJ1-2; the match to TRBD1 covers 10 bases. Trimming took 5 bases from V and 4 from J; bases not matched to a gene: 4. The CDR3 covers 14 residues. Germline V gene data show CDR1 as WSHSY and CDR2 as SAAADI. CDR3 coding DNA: TGCGCCAGCAGTCGACAGGGGGCTGGCTATGGCTACACCTTC. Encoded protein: CASSRQGAGYGYTF.

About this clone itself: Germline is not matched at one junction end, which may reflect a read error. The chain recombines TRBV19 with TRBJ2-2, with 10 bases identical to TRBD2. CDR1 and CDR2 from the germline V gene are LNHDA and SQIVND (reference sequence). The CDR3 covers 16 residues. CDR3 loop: CASRIAGGAYTGELFF. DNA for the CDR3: TGTGCCAGTAGGATAGCGGGAGGAGCTTACACCGGGGAGCTGTTTTTT.

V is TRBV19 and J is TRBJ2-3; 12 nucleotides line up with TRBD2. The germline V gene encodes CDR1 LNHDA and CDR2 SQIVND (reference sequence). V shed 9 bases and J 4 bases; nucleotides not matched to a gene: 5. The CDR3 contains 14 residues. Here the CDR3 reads CASATSGGSDTQYF. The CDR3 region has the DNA TGTGCCAGCGCGACTAGCGGGGGCTCAGATACGCAGTATTTT.

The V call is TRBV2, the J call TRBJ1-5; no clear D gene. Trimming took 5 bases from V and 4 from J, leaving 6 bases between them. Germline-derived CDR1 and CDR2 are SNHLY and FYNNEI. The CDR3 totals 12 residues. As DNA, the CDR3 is TGTGCCAGCAGTATGGAGAATCAGCCCCAGCATTTT. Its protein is CASSMENQPQHF.